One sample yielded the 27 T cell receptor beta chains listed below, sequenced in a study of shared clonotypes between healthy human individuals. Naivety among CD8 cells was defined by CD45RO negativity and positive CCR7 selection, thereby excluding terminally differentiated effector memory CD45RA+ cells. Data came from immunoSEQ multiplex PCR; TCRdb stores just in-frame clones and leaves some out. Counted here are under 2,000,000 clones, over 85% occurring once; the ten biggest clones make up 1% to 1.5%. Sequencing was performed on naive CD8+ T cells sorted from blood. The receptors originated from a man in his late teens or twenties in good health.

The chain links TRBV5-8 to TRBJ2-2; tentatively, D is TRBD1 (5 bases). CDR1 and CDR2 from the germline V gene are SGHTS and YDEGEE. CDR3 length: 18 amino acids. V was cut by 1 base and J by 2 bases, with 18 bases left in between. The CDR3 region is CASSLWGGSLENTGELFF. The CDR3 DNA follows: TGTGCCAGCAGCTTGTGGGGCGGCAGTCTGGAAAACACCGGGGAGCTGTTTTTT.

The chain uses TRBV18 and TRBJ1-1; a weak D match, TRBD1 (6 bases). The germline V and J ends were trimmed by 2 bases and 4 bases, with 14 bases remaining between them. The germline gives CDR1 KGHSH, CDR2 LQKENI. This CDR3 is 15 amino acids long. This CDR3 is CASSPLDRTGTEAFF. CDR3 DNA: TGTGCCAGCTCACCATTAGACAGGACCGGCACTGAAGCTTTCTTT.

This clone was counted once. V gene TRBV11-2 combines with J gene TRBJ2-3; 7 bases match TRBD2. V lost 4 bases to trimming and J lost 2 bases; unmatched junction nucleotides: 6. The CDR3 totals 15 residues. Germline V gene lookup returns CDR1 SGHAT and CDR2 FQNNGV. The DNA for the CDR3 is TGTGCCAGCAGCTGGGAGGGCCCCCACACAGATACGCAGTATTTT. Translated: CASSWEGPHTDTQYF.

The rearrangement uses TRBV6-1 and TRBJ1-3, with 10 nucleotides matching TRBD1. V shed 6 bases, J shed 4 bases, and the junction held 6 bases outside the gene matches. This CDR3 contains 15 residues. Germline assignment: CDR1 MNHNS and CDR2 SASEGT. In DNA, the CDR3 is TGTGCCAGCAGCCGGGACAGGGGATACGGAAACACCATATATTTT. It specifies CASSRDRGYGNTIYF.

CDR3 residues: CASSGTGGDEKLFF. CDR3 DNA sequence: TGTGCCAGCAGCGGGACAGGGGGAGACGAAAAACTGTTTTTT. The chain carries TRBV7-9 and TRBJ1-4; 11 bases map to TRBD1. The germline CDR1 and CDR2 sequences are SEHNR and FQNEAQ (reference sequence). This CDR3 contains 14 residues. V lost 5 bases to trimming and J lost 8 bases; unmatched junction nucleotides: 4.

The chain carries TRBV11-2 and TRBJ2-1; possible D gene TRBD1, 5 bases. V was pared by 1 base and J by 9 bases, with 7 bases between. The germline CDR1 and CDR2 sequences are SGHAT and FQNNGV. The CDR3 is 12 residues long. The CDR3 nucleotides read TGTGCCAGCAGCTTAGCAGGGCCTGAGCAGTTCTTC. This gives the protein CASSLAGPEQFF.

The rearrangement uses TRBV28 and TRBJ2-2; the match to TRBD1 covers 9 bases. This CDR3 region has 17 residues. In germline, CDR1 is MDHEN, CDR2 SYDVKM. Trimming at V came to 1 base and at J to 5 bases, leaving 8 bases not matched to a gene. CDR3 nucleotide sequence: TGTGCCAGCAGTTTATCGGGGGGACAGGGCGGTACCGGGGAGCTGTTTTTT. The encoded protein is CASSLSGGQGGTGELFF. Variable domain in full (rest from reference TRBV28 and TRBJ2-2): DVKVTQSSRYLVKRTGEKVFLECVQDMDHENMFWYRQDPGLGLRLIYFSYDVKMKEKGDIPEGYSVSREKKERFSLILESASTNQTSMYLCASSLSGGQGGTGELFFGEGSRLTVL.

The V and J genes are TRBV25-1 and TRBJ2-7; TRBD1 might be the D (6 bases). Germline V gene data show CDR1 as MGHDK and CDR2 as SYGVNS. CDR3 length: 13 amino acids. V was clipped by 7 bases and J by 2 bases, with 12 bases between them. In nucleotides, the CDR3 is TGTGCCAGCACCGGGACAACGGCCTACGAGCAGTACTTC. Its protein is CASTGTTAYEQYF.

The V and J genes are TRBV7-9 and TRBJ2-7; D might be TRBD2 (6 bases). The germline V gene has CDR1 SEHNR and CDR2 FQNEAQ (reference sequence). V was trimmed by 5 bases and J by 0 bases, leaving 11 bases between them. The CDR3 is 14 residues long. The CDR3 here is CASSPDGSSYEQYF. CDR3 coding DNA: TGTGCCAGCAGCCCGGACGGGAGCTCCTACGAGCAGTACTTC. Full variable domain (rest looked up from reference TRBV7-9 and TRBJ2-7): DTGVSQNPRHKITKRGQNVTFRCDPISEHNRLYWYRQTLGQGPEFLTYFQNEAQLEKSRLLSDRFSAERPKGSFSTLEIQRTEQGDSAMYLCASSPDGSSYEQYFGPGTRLTVT.

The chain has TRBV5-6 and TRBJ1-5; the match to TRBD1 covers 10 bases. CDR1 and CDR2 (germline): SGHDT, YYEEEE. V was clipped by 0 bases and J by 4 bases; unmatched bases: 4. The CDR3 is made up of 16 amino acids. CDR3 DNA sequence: TGTGCCAGCAGCTTGGAGGGACAGGGGTGGAATCAGCCCCAGCATTTT. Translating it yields CASSLEGQGWNQPQHF.

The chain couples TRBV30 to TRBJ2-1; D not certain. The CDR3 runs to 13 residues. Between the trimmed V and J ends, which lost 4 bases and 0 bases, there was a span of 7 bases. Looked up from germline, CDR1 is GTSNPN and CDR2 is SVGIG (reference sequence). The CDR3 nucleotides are TGTGCCTGGATAGGTTACTCCTACAATGAGCAGTTCTTC. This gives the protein CAWIGYSYNEQFF.

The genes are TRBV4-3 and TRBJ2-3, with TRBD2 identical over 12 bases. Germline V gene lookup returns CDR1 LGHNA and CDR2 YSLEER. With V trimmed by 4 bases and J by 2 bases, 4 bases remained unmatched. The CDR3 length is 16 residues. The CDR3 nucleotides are TGCGCCAGCAGCCCCGGACTAGCGGGAACCACAGATACGCAGTATTTT. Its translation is CASSPGLAGTTDTQYF.

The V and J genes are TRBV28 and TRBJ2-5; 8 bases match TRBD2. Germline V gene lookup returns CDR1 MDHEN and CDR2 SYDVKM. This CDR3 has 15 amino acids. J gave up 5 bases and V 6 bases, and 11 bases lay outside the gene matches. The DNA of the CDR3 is TGTGCCAGCAGCTGGGGCGGGGGGACCTTCGAGACCCAGTACTTC. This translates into CASSWGGGTFETQYF.

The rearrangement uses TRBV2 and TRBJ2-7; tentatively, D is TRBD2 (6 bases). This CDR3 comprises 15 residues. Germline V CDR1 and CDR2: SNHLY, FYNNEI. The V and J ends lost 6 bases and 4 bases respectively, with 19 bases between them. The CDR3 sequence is CASSDQPGGEYEQYF. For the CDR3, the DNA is TGTGCCAGCAGCGACCAACCCGGGGGAGAGTACGAGCAGTACTTC. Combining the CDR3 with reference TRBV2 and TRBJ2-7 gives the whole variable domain EPEVTQTPSHQVTQMGQEVILRCVPISNHLYFYWYRQILGQKVEFLVSFYNNEISEKSEIFDDQFSVERPDGSNFTLKIRSTKLEDSAMYFCASSDQPGGEYEQYFGPGTRLTVT.

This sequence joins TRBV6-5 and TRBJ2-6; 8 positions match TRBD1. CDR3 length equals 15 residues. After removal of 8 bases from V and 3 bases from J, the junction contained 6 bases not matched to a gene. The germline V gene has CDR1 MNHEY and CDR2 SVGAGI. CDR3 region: CASEPRGHGANVLTF. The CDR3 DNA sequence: TGTGCCAGCGAGCCCAGGGGGCATGGGGCCAACGTCCTGACTTTC.

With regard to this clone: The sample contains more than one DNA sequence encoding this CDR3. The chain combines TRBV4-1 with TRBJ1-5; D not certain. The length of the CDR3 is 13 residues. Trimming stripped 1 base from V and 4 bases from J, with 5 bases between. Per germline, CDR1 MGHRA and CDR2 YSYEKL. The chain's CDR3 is CASSQAANQPQHF. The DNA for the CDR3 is TGCGCCAGCAGCCAAGCCGCGAATCAGCCCCAGCATTTT.

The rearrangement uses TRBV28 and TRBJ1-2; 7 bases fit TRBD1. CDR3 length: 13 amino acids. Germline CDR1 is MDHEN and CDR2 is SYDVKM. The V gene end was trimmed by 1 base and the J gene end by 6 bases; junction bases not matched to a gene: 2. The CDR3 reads CASSLSGTDGYTF. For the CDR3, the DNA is TGTGCCAGCAGTTTATCCGGGACAGATGGCTACACCTTC.

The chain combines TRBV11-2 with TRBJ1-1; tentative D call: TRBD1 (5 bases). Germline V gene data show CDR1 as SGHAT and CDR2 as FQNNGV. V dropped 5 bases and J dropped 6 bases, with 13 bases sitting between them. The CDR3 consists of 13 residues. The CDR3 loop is CASSLTREAEAFF. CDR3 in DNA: TGTGCCAGCAGCCTGACCAGGGAAGCTGAAGCTTTCTTT.

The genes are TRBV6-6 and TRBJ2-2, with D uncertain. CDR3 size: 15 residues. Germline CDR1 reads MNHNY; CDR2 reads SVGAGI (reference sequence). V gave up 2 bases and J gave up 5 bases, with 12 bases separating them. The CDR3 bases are TGTGCCAGCAGTTACCCGGCACGGGCTACCGGGGAGCTGTTTTTT. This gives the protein CASSYPARATGELFF.

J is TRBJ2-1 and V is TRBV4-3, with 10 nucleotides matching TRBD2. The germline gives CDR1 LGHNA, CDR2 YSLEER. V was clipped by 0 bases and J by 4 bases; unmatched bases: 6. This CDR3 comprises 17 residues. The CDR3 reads CASSQDSTSGEYNEQFF. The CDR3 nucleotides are TGCGCCAGCAGCCAAGATTCCACTAGCGGGGAATACAATGAGCAGTTCTTC.

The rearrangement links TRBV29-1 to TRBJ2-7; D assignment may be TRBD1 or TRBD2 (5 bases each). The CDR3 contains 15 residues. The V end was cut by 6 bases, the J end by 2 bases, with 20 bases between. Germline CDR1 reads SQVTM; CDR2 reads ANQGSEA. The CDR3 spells CSVVNGADRPYEQYF. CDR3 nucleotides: TGCAGCGTAGTAAACGGGGCGGACCGACCCTACGAGCAGTACTTC.

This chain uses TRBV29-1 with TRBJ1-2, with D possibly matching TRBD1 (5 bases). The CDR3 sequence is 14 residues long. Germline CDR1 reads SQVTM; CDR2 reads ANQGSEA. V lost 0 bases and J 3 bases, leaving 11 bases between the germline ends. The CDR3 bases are TGCAGCGTTGAAGATCCCGGGGCTGACTATGGCTACACCTTC. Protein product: CSVEDPGADYGYTF.

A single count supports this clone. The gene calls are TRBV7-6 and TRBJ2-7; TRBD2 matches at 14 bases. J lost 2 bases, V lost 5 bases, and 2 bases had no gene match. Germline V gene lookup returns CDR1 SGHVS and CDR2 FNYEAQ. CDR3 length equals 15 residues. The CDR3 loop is CASSPTSGGAYEQYF. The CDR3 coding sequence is TGTGCCAGCAGCCCGACTAGCGGGGGGGCCTACGAGCAGTACTTC.

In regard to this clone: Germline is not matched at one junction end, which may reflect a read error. This CDR3 is CASSPEPGTGELFF. In DNA, the CDR3 is TGTGCTAGCAGCCCAGAACCGGGCACCGGGGAGCTGTTTTTT. The V gene is TRBV7-7, the J gene TRBJ2-2, with D hard to call. The CDR3 consists of 14 residues. Germline V lookup: CDR1 SSHAT, CDR2 FNYEAQ (reference sequence). Variable domain in full (rest from reference TRBV7-7 and TRBJ2-2): GAGVSQSPRYKVTKRGQDVTLRCDPISSHATLYWYQQALGQGPEFLTYFNYEAQPDKSGLPSDRFSAERPEGSISTLTIQRTEQRDSAMYRCASSPEPGTGELFFGEGSRLTVL.

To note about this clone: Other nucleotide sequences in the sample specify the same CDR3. CDR3 region: CASSIQVNTEAFF. The CDR3 DNA sequence: TGTGCCAGTAGTATCCAAGTGAACACTGAAGCTTTCTTT. This chain connects TRBV19 to TRBJ1-1; D call uncertain. The germline V and J ends were trimmed by 3 bases and 0 bases, with 5 bases remaining between them. Germline-derived CDR1 and CDR2 are LNHDA and SQIVND (reference sequence). The CDR3 is 13 residues long.

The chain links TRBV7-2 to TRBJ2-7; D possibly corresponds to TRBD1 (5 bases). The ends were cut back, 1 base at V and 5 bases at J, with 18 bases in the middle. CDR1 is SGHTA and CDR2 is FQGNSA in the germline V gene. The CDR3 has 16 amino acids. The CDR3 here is CASSLGTLETSHEQYF. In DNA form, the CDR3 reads TGTGCCAGCAGCTTAGGGACATTAGAAACAAGCCACGAGCAGTACTTC.

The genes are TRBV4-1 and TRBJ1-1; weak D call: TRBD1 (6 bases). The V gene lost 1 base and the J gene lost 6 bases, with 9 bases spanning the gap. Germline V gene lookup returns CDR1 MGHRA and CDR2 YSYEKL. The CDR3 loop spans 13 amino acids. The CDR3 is CASSQGRGPEAFF. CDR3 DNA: TGCGCCAGCAGCCAAGGTCGGGGGCCTGAAGCTTTCTTT.